These 11 T cell receptor beta chains were all obtained from the same sample, sequenced in a study of regulatory T cells in long-lasting Graves disease. Time point: newly diagnosed GD, antithyroid drugs for less than 3 months. There was RNA extracted from PBMCs, and the TCR library was made from it. The authors built TCR beta libraries using iRepertoire HTBI primers and Arm-PCR of CDR3 regions. TCRdb used MiXCR to reprocess the multiplex PCR reads, holding one entry per CDR3 protein. The sample includes approximately 350,000 distinct CDR3 sequences, 16% seen only once; the top ten take 20%. The same sample was also used in a study of T cells in Graves' hyperthyroidism and ophthalmopathy.

The specimen was peripheral blood mononuclear cells (PBMCs), collected at new diagnosis, from a patient treated with antithyroid drugs. These receptors came from a young woman with Graves disease.

The V and J genes are TRBV20-1 and TRBJ1-5; D is perhaps TRBD1 (6 bases). Germline CDR1 DFQATT, CDR2 SNEGSKA (reference sequence). Trimming removed 5 bases from V and 3 bases from J, with 17 bases in between. This CDR3 contains 15 residues. CDR3 sequence (DNA): TGCAGTGCTGCTTGGGGGGCGCGCATCAATCAGCCCCAGCATTTT. It yields the protein CSAAWGARINQPQHF.

This clonotype was recorded at least ten times. The chain combines TRBV12-3 or TRBV12-4 with TRBJ1-1; tentative D call: TRBD1 (6 bases). Deletions cut 3 bases from V and 0 bases from J, with 11 bases between. CDR3 length equals 15 residues. Here the CDR3 reads CASSFWGAVNTEAFF. CDR3 nucleotides: TGTGCCAGCAGTTTTTGGGGGGCGGTGAACACTGAAGCTTTCTTT.

A few counts support this clonotype. This chain joins TRBV20-1 and TRBJ1-3; no definite D call. This CDR3 has 14 residues. Germline values: CDR1 DFQATT, CDR2 SNEGSKA (reference sequence). The V and J ends lost 3 bases and 10 bases respectively, with 19 bases between them. As DNA, the CDR3 is TGCAGTGCTAGCTTGAGGAAGTCCACCCTGACCATATATTTT. This encodes CSASLRKSTLTIYF.

With respect to this clonotype: A much larger clonotype is one base distant, so this may be a read error. This chain uses TRBV5-1 with TRBJ1-5, with D possibly TRBD1 on 5 matching bases. CDR1 SGHRS and CDR2 YFSETQ come from the germline V gene. This CDR3 has 13 amino acids. CDR3 nucleotides: TGCACCAGCAGCTTGAGGAGGGGACAGCCCCAGCATTTT. It specifies CTSSLRRGQPQHF. The full variable domain, completed using reference TRBV5-1 and TRBJ1-5, is KAGVTQTPRYLIKTRGQQVTLSCSPISGHRSVSWYQQTPGQGLQFLFEYFSETQRNKGNFPGRFSGRQFSNSRSEMNVSTLELGDSALYLCTSSLRRGQPQHFGDGTRLSIL.

The rearrangement links TRBV10-3 to TRBJ2-2, with TRBD1 as a possible D gene (5 bases). Germline CDR1 ENHRY, CDR2 SYGVKD. V lost 6 bases and J 1 base, leaving 15 bases between the germline ends. CDR3 length equals 16 residues. The CDR3 spells CAISRQETVNTGELFF. In DNA, the CDR3 is TGTGCCATCAGCAGACAAGAGACAGTGAACACCGGGGAGCTGTTTTTT.

This clonotype was detected many times. The V gene is TRBV28, the J gene TRBJ2-5; weak D call: TRBD2 (6 bases). The CDR3 totals 13 residues. V lost 3 bases to trimming and J lost 4 bases, with 9 bases between them. CDR1 and CDR2 (germline): MDHEN, SYDVKM. CDR3 DNA: TGTGCCAGCAGTTTTGGGGGGTTAGAGACCCAGTACTTC. It is translated as CASSFGGLETQYF.

This clonotype has only a few counts. This chain uses TRBV7-9 with TRBJ1-2; D call uncertain. Trimming took off 4 bases at V and 4 bases at J, with 10 bases between the two ends. The CDR3 sequence is 13 residues long. CDR1 SEHNR and CDR2 FQNEAQ come from the germline V gene (reference sequence). CDR3 in DNA: TGTGCCAGCAGCTACCGGACCGTCTATGGCTACACCTTC. This codes for CASSYRTVYGYTF.

This clonotype was picked up many times. The junction departs from germline at one end; a sequencing error may be responsible. CDR3 bases: TGTGCTAGCAGCCCAGCGGTCTCCTACAATGAGCAGTTCTTC. Its translation is CASSPAVSYNEQFF. The V gene is TRBV7-7, the J gene TRBJ2-1; D may be TRBD2 (5 bases). The CDR3 consists of 14 residues. Germline V gene lookup returns CDR1 SSHAT and CDR2 FNYEAQ (reference sequence).

This clonotype appeared many times. V usage is TRBV5-1 and J usage is TRBJ2-3; TRBD2 matches at 12 bases. The CDR3 covers 15 residues. Trimming removed 1 base from V and 6 bases from J; junction bases left unmatched: 3. Germline CDR1 reads SGHRS; CDR2 reads YFSETQ. CDR3: CASSLSTSGSDTQYF. The CDR3 DNA reads TGCGCCAGCAGCTTGTCGACTAGCGGGAGCGATACGCAGTATTTT.

This chain's CDR3 is CSVLGLGVLTF. In DNA, the CDR3 is TGCAGCGTCCTCGGACTCGGGGTCCTGACTTTC. The chain is built from TRBV29-1 and TRBJ2-6; weak D call: TRBD2 (5 bases). The CDR3 has 11 amino acids. Trimming took off 6 bases at V and 13 bases at J, with 13 bases between the two ends. Per the germline V gene, CDR1 is SQVTM and CDR2 is ANQGSEA.

This chain links TRBV28 with TRBJ1-6; D unclear. This CDR3 is 13 amino acids long. Germline V gene sequence: CDR1 MDHEN, CDR2 SYDVKM. V was trimmed by 10 bases and J by 12 bases, leaving 19 bases between them. In DNA form, the CDR3 reads TGTGCCACAACAAGAAGGAGAGGAGGACCCCTCCACTTT. Protein product: CATTRRRGGPLHF.